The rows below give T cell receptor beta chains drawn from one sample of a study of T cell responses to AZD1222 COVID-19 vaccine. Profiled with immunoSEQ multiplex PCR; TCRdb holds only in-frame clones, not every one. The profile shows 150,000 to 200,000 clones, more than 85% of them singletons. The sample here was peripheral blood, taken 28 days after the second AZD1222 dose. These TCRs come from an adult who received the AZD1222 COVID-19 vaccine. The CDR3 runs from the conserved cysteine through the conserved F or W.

CASTRGRATNEKLFF | TRBJ1-4 | TRBV19
CASSPSVRNTEAFF | TRBJ1-1 | TRBV18
CASRSDRDGTDTQYF | TRBJ2-3 | TRBV5-5
CASSNLAGLKGNEQFF | TRBJ2-1 | TRBV6-5
CASSLRESSYEQYF | TRBJ2-7 | TRBV7-8
CSVRVTGGYTF | TRBJ1-2 | TRBV29-1
CASSLGSGTTSYGYTF | TRBJ1-2 | TRBV7-2
CASSLTGVQPQHF | TRBJ1-5 | TRBV6-2/TRBV6-3
CATSKYTHTEAFF | TRBJ1-1 | TRBV19
CASSAGGGPYNEQFF | TRBJ2-1 | TRBV9
CASSLSSQWYNEQFF | TRBJ2-1 | TRBV7-3
CASSSGGASYGYTF | TRBJ1-2 | TRBV28
CASISRLNTEAFF | TRBJ1-1 | TRBV5-6
CATSEYGENTEAFF | TRBJ1-1 | TRBV24-1
CASSLQSGISYNEQFF | TRBJ2-1 | TRBV7-8
CASSYGGATNSPLHF | TRBJ1-6 | TRBV6-5
CAWQTGIKNTEAFF | TRBJ1-1 | TRBV30
CASSHALDRAPWTQYF | TRBJ2-5 | TRBV7-9
CASSPPGQVPNTEAFF | TRBJ1-1 | TRBV18
CASSARAYLSGNTIYF | TRBJ1-3 | TRBV3-1/TRBV3-2
CASLGLAGVLYF | TRBJ2-7 | TRBV19
CASSQQGLAYEQYF | TRBJ2-7 | TRBV5-1
CASSLGQAGDTQYF | TRBJ2-3 | TRBV5-8
CASSFGQVETQYF | TRBJ2-5 | TRBV11-1
CSVEGGGTDTQYF | TRBJ2-3 | TRBV29-1
CASSRLNAAGGYNEQFF | TRBJ2-1 | TRBV3-1/TRBV3-2
CASSHTTGVGNEKLFF | TRBJ1-4 | TRBV3-1/TRBV3-2
CASSQSETGWSGANVLTF | TRBJ2-6 | TRBV23-1
CASSYGIFGYTF | TRBJ1-2 | TRBV5-8
CASSSSLLTQGSLSPLHF | TRBJ1-6 | TRBV7-2
CASSPHLQIDNYGYTF | TRBJ1-2 | TRBV9
CSFSMNTEAFF | TRBJ1-1 | TRBV20-1
CASSPLGQGSTEAFF | TRBJ1-1 | TRBV5-1
CASSLLGTSGSKFF | TRBJ2-1 | TRBV28
CASSPGHRTDTQYF | TRBJ2-3 | TRBV9
CASSLGGIGTDTQYF | TRBJ2-3 | TRBV7-3
CASSPGLADRYEQYF | TRBJ2-7 | TRBV4-2
CASSPPIPGMVYNEQFF | TRBJ2-1 | TRBV18
CASSLTLMNTEAFF | TRBJ1-1 | TRBV5-6
CSPMVGLAGDTDTQYF | TRBJ2-3 | TRBV29-1
CASSYSRQGSKTEKLFF | TRBJ1-4 | TRBV6-2/TRBV6-3
CASSQASGQGYEQYF | TRBJ2-7 | TRBV4-1
CASSQDWRTGGSGANVLTF | TRBJ2-6 | TRBV4-3
CASSPGTGLNTEAFF | TRBJ1-1 | TRBV18
CASSQDGTGKRNTIYF | TRBJ1-3 | TRBV14
CASSLSGAFTGELFF | TRBJ2-2 | TRBV11-2
CASSPRDRGVNTEAFF | TRBJ1-1 | TRBV7-6
CSVGTGGRNTGELFF | TRBJ2-2 | TRBV29-1
CASRIGQVLTGELFF | TRBJ2-2 | TRBV19
CASSGQGYEQFF | TRBJ2-1 | TRBV2
CASYRASGANVLTF | TRBJ2-6 | TRBV5-1
CASSFFVRSSGNTIYF | TRBJ1-3 | TRBV5-6
CASSSWDSPLHF | TRBJ1-6 | TRBV9
CATSRDQGQPGEAFF | TRBJ1-1 | TRBV15